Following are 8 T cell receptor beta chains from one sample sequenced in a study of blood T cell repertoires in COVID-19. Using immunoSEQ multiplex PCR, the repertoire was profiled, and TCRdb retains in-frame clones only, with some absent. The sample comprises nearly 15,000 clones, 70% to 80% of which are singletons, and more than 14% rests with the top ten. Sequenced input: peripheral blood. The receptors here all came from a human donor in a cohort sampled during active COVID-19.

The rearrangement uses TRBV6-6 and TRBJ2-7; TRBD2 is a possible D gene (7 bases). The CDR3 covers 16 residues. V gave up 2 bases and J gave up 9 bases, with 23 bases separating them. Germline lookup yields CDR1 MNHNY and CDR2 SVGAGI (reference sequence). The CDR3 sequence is CASSYMRGPAVYGQYF. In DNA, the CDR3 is TGTGCCAGCAGTTACATGCGGGGGCCTGCCGTGTATGGGCAGTACTTC.

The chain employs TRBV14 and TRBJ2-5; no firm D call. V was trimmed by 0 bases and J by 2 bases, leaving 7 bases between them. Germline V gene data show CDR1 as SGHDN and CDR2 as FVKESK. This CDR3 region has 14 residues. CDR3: CASSQDRVQETQYF. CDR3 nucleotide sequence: TGTGCCAGCAGCCAAGATCGGGTACAAGAGACCCAGTACTTC.

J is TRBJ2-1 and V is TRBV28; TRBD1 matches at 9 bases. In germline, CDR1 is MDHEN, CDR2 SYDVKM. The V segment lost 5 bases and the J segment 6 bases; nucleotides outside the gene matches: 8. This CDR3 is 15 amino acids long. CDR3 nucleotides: TGTGCCAGCAGTGTAACCGGGACAGGGTCCAATGAGCAGTTCTTC. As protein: CASSVTGTGSNEQFF. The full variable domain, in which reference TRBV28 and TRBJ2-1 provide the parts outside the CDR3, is DVKVTQSSRYLVKRTGEKVFLECVQDMDHENMFWYRQDPGLGLRLIYFSYDVKMKEKGDIPEGYSVSREKKERFSLILESASTNQTSMYLCASSVTGTGSNEQFFGPGTRLTVL.

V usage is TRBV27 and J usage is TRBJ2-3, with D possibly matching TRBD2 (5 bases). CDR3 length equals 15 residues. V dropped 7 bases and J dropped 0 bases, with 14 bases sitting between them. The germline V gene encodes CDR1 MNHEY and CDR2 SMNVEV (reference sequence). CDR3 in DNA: TGTGCCAGCATCAGGACTGGGATTAGCACAGATACGCAGTATTTT. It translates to CASIRTGISTDTQYF.

Here the CDR3 reads CASSPSFSKLANEKLFF. The DNA of the CDR3 is TGTGCCAGCAGCCCTTCTTTTTCGAAGTTAGCTAATGAAAAACTGTTTTTT. The rearrangement uses TRBV4-2 and TRBJ1-4; D call uncertain. Germline V gives CDR1 LGHNA, CDR2 YNFKEQ. This CDR3 has 17 amino acids. Deletions cut 4 bases from V and 3 bases from J, with 18 bases between.

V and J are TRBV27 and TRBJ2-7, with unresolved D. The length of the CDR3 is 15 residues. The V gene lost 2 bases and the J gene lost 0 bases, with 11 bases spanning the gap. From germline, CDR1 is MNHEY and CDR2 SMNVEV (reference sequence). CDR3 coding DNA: TGTGCCAGCAGTTTAAGCAACCCCCACTCCTACGAGCAGTACTTC. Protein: CASSLSNPHSYEQYF.

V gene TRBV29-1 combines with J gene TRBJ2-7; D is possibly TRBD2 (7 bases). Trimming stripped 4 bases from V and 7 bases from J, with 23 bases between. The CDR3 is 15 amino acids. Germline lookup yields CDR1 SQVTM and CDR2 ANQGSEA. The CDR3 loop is CSVGGGLQGSGEQYF. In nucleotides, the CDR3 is TGCAGCGTTGGGGGGGGCTTACAGGGATCGGGTGAGCAGTACTTC.

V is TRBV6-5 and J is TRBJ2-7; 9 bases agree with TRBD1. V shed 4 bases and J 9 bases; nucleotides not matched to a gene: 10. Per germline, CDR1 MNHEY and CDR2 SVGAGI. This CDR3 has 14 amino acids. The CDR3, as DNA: TGTGCCAGCAGTTCCCCCGGGACAGGGTTATCGCAGTACTTC. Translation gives CASSSPGTGLSQYF.